One and the same sample provided the 21 T cell receptor beta chains below, sequenced in a study of technical replicates of blood from a handful of donors. Sequencing was performed with immunoSEQ multiplex PCR; in TCRdb, only in-frame clones are kept and a portion is missing. The sample lists roughly 93,000 clones, roughly 96% occurring once. Sequenced: T cells isolated from PBMCs. These receptors all come from a human donor in good health.

The chain uses TRBV6-4 and TRBJ2-3, with 13 bases lining up with TRBD2. V gave up 6 bases and J gave up 3 bases; unmatched junction bases: 6. The CDR3 spans 16 residues. From germline, CDR1 is MRHNA and CDR2 SNTAGT. DNA for the CDR3: TGTGCCAGCAGCTCTCAGGGACTAGCGGGAACAGATACGCAGTATTTT. It codes for CASSSQGLAGTDTQYF.

This clone occurred once. The chain is built from TRBV15 and TRBJ2-1, with TRBD2 identical over 7 bases. Trimming cost V 10 bases and J 1 base; bases outside gene matches: 13. CDR1 and CDR2 from the germline V gene are LNHNV and YYDKDF (reference sequence). The CDR3 is made up of 16 amino acids. The CDR3 DNA reads as TGTGCCATCTTAGTGTTCGGACTAGAGTCCTACAATGAGCAGTTCTTC. Amino acids: CAILVFGLESYNEQFF.

The rearrangement uses TRBV5-4 and TRBJ2-1; 11 nucleotides match TRBD2. In germline, CDR1 is SGHNT, CDR2 YYREEE (reference sequence). The CDR3 is 15 residues long. Trimming at V came to 4 bases and at J to 5 bases, leaving 5 bases not matched to a gene. The CDR3 nucleotides read TGTGCCAGCAGCCGAACTAGCGGGGGAGACAATGAGCAGTTCTTC. Encoded protein: CASSRTSGGDNEQFF.

This sequence joins TRBV4-1 and TRBJ2-7, with D maybe TRBD2 (6 bases). The CDR3 extends over 15 amino acids. Germline V gene sequence: CDR1 MGHRA, CDR2 YSYEKL. Trimming shortened V by 6 bases and J by 3 bases, and 18 bases separated the two germline ends. The CDR3 DNA reads TGCGCCAGCAGGTCTCTGGTGGAGGGCTTCTACGAGCAGTACTTC. It translates to CASRSLVEGFYEQYF.

Turning to this clone: The same CDR3 also results from other DNA sequences found in this sample. The chain joins TRBV28 to TRBJ2-7; D is possibly TRBD1 (5 bases). Germline loops: CDR1 MDHEN, CDR2 SYDVKM. V was pared by 6 bases and J by 1 base, with 7 bases between. The CDR3 is 12 residues long. The CDR3 nucleotides are TGTGCCAGCAGGACAGCGTCCTACGAGCAGTACTTC. This encodes CASRTASYEQYF.

The chain uses TRBV2 and TRBJ1-1; D may be TRBD1 (6 bases). Germline lookup yields CDR1 SNHLY and CDR2 FYNNEI. The CDR3 runs to 12 residues. Trimming stripped 10 bases from V and 6 bases from J, with 15 bases between. For the CDR3, the DNA is TGTGCCACAGACAGGTTGGGTGCTGAAGCTTTCTTT. Residues: CATDRLGAEAFF.

This clone was observed a handful of times. The V gene is TRBV19, the J gene TRBJ1-1; the D gene is possibly TRBD1 (5 bases). The V gene lost 5 bases and the J gene lost 7 bases, with 14 bases spanning the gap. The CDR3 totals 13 residues. CDR1 and CDR2 (germline): LNHDA, SQIVND (reference sequence). CDR3 sequence (DNA): TGTGCCAGTAGTCAAGGCAGGGTTGGTGAAGCTTTCTTT. It translates to CASSQGRVGEAFF.

The chain carries TRBV7-9 and TRBJ2-1, with 8 nucleotides matching TRBD2. Trimming at V came to 5 bases and at J to 7 bases, leaving 1 base not matched to a gene. In germline, CDR1 is SEHNR, CDR2 FQNEAQ (reference sequence). The CDR3 covers 12 residues. CDR3 nucleotides: TGTGCCAGCAGCCCTAGCGGGAATGAGCAGTTCTTC. Translated: CASSPSGNEQFF.

The chain links TRBV28 to TRBJ1-2, with D tentatively TRBD1 (6 bases). Trimming took 2 bases from V and 7 from J, leaving 11 bases between them. The CDR3 has 13 residues. In germline, CDR1 is MDHEN, CDR2 SYDVKM. The CDR3 protein is CASSLAGEGGYTF. In DNA, the CDR3 is TGTGCCAGCAGTTTAGCAGGGGAAGGTGGCTACACCTTC.

The rearrangement links TRBV15 to TRBJ2-3; the match to TRBD1 covers 7 bases. Germline CDR1 reads LNHNV; CDR2 reads YYDKDF (reference sequence). V was pared by 4 bases and J by 5 bases, with 6 bases of the junction left unmatched. The CDR3 has 14 amino acids. CDR3 DNA sequence: TGTGCCACCAGCAATCTACAGGGGCGAGATACGCAGTATTTT. It codes for CATSNLQGRDTQYF.

The V gene is TRBV28, the J gene TRBJ2-1, with TRBD2 identical over 13 bases. The CDR3 has 14 amino acids. The V segment lost 7 bases and the J segment 7 bases; nucleotides outside the gene matches: 4. The germline gives CDR1 MDHEN, CDR2 SYDVKM. Written as DNA, the CDR3 is TGTGCCAGCATCACTAGCGGGGGGGAGAATGAGCAGTTCTTC. Protein: CASITSGGENEQFF.

V and J are TRBV6-6 and TRBJ1-5; 8 bases line up with TRBD1. Losses at the gene ends were 6 bases for V and 1 base for J; bases not matched to a gene: 5. This CDR3 contains 15 residues. Looked up from germline, CDR1 is MNHNY and CDR2 is SVGAGI (reference sequence). The CDR3 DNA reads TGTGCCAGCAGGGACGGGACAGGCAGCAATCAGCCCCAGCATTTT. Encoded protein: CASRDGTGSNQPQHF.

This clone was counted a single time. The chain links TRBV13 to TRBJ1-2; D remains unclear. This CDR3 is 13 amino acids long. In germline, CDR1 is PRHDT, CDR2 FYEKMQ (reference sequence). Deletions cut 2 bases from V and 8 bases from J, with 12 bases between. The CDR3, as DNA: TGTGCCAGCAGCTTAATGGGAGTAGGCGGCTACACCTTC. This gives the protein CASSLMGVGGYTF.

This clone appeared once. The chain employs TRBV5-1 and TRBJ2-1, with D possibly being TRBD1 (5 bases). The CDR3 loop spans 16 amino acids. The germline V gene has CDR1 SGHRS and CDR2 YFSETQ. Trimming cost V 4 bases and J 8 bases, with 22 bases left between them. The CDR3 region is CASSPRPTGYGDEQFF. The DNA of the CDR3 is TGCGCCAGCAGCCCCCGCCCTACAGGATACGGCGATGAGCAGTTCTTC.

This rearrangement joins TRBV4-1 to TRBJ2-1; unclear D gene. Germline V gene sequence: CDR1 MGHRA, CDR2 YSYEKL. This CDR3 region has 17 residues. V lost 1 base and J lost 1, with 14 bases in between. CDR3 DNA: TGCGCCAGCAGCCAAGTTCGGCTGACTCGGTCCTACAATGAGCAGTTCTTC. Residues: CASSQVRLTRSYNEQFF.

This clone was detected only once. The genes are TRBV30 and TRBJ2-2; unclear D gene. Germline values: CDR1 GTSNPN, CDR2 SVGIG (reference sequence). The V end was cut by 3 bases, the J end by 0 bases, with 5 bases between. The CDR3 sequence is 13 residues long. The CDR3 sequence is CAWSRTNTGELFF. The CDR3 DNA follows: TGTGCCTGGAGCAGGACGAACACCGGGGAGCTGTTTTTT.

This chain links TRBV27 with TRBJ2-7; D perhaps matches TRBD1 (6 bases). The V end was cut by 0 bases, the J end by 6 bases, with 12 bases between. The CDR3 is 14 amino acids. The germline gives CDR1 MNHEY, CDR2 SMNVEV (reference sequence). This chain's CDR3 is CASSLSNRVSEQYF. In DNA form, the CDR3 reads TGTGCCAGCAGTTTATCGAACAGGGTAAGCGAGCAGTACTTC.

The chain carries TRBV7-9 and TRBJ1-4; no definite D call. This CDR3 has 13 residues. The germline V and J ends were trimmed by 1 base and 5 bases, with 5 bases remaining between them. CDR1 is SEHNR, CDR2 FQNEAQ, per germline (reference sequence). CDR3 loop: CASSLGLNEKLFF. In DNA form, the CDR3 reads TGTGCCAGCAGCTTAGGACTAAATGAAAAACTGTTTTTT. Full variable domain (rest looked up from reference TRBV7-9 and TRBJ1-4): DTGVSQNPRHKITKRGQNVTFRCDPISEHNRLYWYRQTLGQGPEFLTYFQNEAQLEKSRLLSDRFSAERPKGSFSTLEIQRTEQGDSAMYLCASSLGLNEKLFFGSGTQLSVL.

V and J are TRBV7-9 and TRBJ2-1; 10 bases match TRBD2. Germline CDR1 and CDR2: SEHNR and FQNEAQ (reference sequence). CDR3 length: 15 residues. Trimming removed 0 bases from V and 5 bases from J; junction bases left unmatched: 1. CDR3 amino acids: CASSLALAGDNEQFF. CDR3 DNA: TGTGCCAGCAGCTTAGCGCTAGCGGGAGACAATGAGCAGTTCTTC.

The rearrangement links TRBV5-5 to TRBJ1-2; 10 nucleotides line up with TRBD1. This CDR3 contains 16 residues. V trimming: 0 bases; J trimming: 5 bases; junction bases outside the gene matches: 7. Germline CDR1 and CDR2: SGHKS and YYEKEE (reference sequence). The CDR3 region is CASSLVVGTGDYGYTF. The CDR3 DNA reads TGTGCCAGCAGCTTGGTTGTGGGGACAGGGGATTATGGCTACACCTTC. Full variable domain (remainder filled in from reference TRBV5-5 and TRBJ1-2): DAGVTQSPTHLIKTRGQQVTLRCSPISGHKSVSWYQQVLGQGPQFIFQYYEKEERGRGNFPDRFSARQFPNYSSELNVNALLLGDSALYLCASSLVVGTGDYGYTFGSGTRLTVV.

The chain recombines TRBV29-1 with TRBJ2-5, with 10 bases identical to TRBD1. The CDR3 is 12 residues long. Germline V gives CDR1 SQVTM, CDR2 ANQGSEA. The J segment lost 4 bases and the V segment lost 5 bases, leaving 1 base of the junction unmatched. The CDR3 sequence is CSVRDRGETQYF. CDR3 bases: TGCAGCGTTAGGGACAGGGGAGAGACCCAGTACTTC.